A single sample is the source of the 14 T cell receptor beta chains below, sequenced in a study of T cell repertoires in cytomegalovirus infection. From the reads, TCRdb called clonotypes with MiXCR, one entry per CDR3 protein. Of 250,000 to 300,000 distinct CDR3 sequences in the sample, roughly 9% are singletons; the top ten hold around 15%. The sample comprised PBMCs. These receptors came from a human donor in good health (CMV status not recorded). Some clones in this sample may be carry-over from other donors' samples.

This clonotype has a count of ten or more. V and J are TRBV6-2 or TRBV6-3 and TRBJ2-7; 9 bases line up with TRBD1. The CDR3 loop spans 14 amino acids. The germline V gene has CDR1 MNHEY and CDR2 SVGEGT. V lost 5 bases, J lost 2 bases, and 4 bases stayed unmatched. CDR3 coding DNA: TGTGCCAGCAGTGAACAGGGGGCTGCCTACGAGCAGTACTTC. Translation: CASSEQGAAYEQYF.

This clonotype was detected ten times or more. This rearrangement joins TRBV11-2 to TRBJ1-1; D not certain. V was clipped by 5 bases and J by 6 bases, with 16 bases between them. Germline V CDR1 and CDR2: SGHAT, FQNNGV. CDR3 length equals 14 residues. CDR3 nucleotides: TGTGCCAGCAGCCCCCTAGTACGGATGGCTGAAGCTTTCTTT. Protein sequence: CASSPLVRMAEAFF.

The chain combines TRBV28 with TRBJ1-3; no reliable D call. This CDR3 has 15 residues. In germline, CDR1 is MDHEN, CDR2 SYDVKM. V dropped 3 bases and J dropped 0 bases, with 9 bases sitting between them. For the CDR3, the DNA is TGTGCCAGCAGTTTCCGGCCCCTCTCTGGAAACACCATATATTTT. Protein product: CASSFRPLSGNTIYF.

The genes are TRBV15 and TRBJ2-7; 12 bases match TRBD2. The CDR3 is 16 amino acids. Germline CDR1 LNHNV, CDR2 YYDKDF (reference sequence). The V gene end was trimmed by 3 bases and the J gene end by 6 bases; junction bases not matched to a gene: 9. CDR3 sequence reads: CATSSWLTSGSSEQYF. DNA for the CDR3: TGTGCCACCAGCAGTTGGTTGACTAGCGGGAGTAGCGAGCAGTACTTC.

Of note for this clonotype: A much larger clone differs from this one at a single base, so this may be a read error. The chain carries TRBV7-9 and TRBJ2-1; TRBD2 aligns across 10 bases. The CDR3 contains 14 residues. Germline lookup yields CDR1 SEHNR and CDR2 FQNEAQ (reference sequence). The V segment lost 4 bases and the J segment 5 bases; nucleotides outside the gene matches: 2. In DNA, the CDR3 is TGTGCCAGCAGCTGGACTAGCGGTAACAATGAGCAGTTCTTC. It codes for CASSWTSGNNEQFF.

This clonotype was counted many times. The V gene is TRBV28, the J gene TRBJ1-3; TRBD1 matches 8 bases. Per germline, CDR1 MDHEN and CDR2 SYDVKM. Unmatched junction bases numbered 13, after V lost 5 bases and J lost 4 bases. The CDR3 length is 17 residues. Here the CDR3 reads CASSKKRRGREGNTIYF. CDR3 coding DNA: TGTGCCAGCAGTAAGAAACGCAGGGGGCGCGAAGGAAACACCATATATTTT.

The CDR3 spells CASSLESTNSPLHF. The CDR3 nucleotides are TGTGCCAGCAGCTTGGAAAGCACTAATTCACCCCTCCACTTT. This chain connects TRBV5-6 to TRBJ1-6; D gene uncertain. V lost 0 bases to trimming and J lost 6 bases, with 7 bases between them. This CDR3 region has 14 residues. Looked up from germline, CDR1 is SGHDT and CDR2 is YYEEEE.

In this sample, this clonotype turned up a few times. The chain combines TRBV29-1 with TRBJ2-2; the match to TRBD1 covers 10 bases. With V trimmed by 7 bases and J by 4 bases, 6 bases remained unmatched. This CDR3 has 14 amino acids. The V gene's germline CDR1 is SQVTM and CDR2 ANQGSEA. This CDR3 reads CSARQGARTGELFF. The CDR3 coding sequence is TGCAGCGCCCGACAGGGGGCGCGCACCGGGGAGCTGTTTTTT.

The rearrangement joins TRBV2 to TRBJ1-2; weak D call: TRBD1 (6 bases). The CDR3 loop spans 14 amino acids. With 6 bases removed from V and 8 bases from J, the gap between germline ends came to 19 bases. Germline V lookup: CDR1 SNHLY, CDR2 FYNNEI. The CDR3 spells CASSLLWGPEGYTF. CDR3 coding DNA: TGTGCCAGCAGCCTCCTTTGGGGGCCGGAAGGCTACACCTTC.

This clonotype was recorded many times. The chain combines TRBV7-9 with TRBJ1-1; 7 nucleotides line up with TRBD1. The CDR3 sequence is 14 residues long. Trimming cost V 5 bases and J 1 base; bases outside gene matches: 4. Germline V gene sequence: CDR1 SEHNR, CDR2 FQNEAQ (reference sequence). The CDR3 DNA reads as TGTGCCAGCAGCCTCGGACAGGCGAACACTGAAGCTTTCTTT. Its protein product is CASSLGQANTEAFF.

This clonotype was detected ten times or more. The chain carries TRBV7-2 and TRBJ1-5; D possibly corresponds to TRBD1 (5 bases). This CDR3 comprises 14 residues. V was cut by 2 bases and J by 7 bases, with 12 bases left in between. CDR1 SGHTA and CDR2 FQGNSA come from the germline V gene. This CDR3 reads CASSLRQGGQPQHF. CDR3 DNA: TGTGCCAGCAGCTTACGCCAGGGAGGGCAGCCCCAGCATTTT. The full variable domain, rest sourced from reference TRBV7-2 and TRBJ1-5, is GAGVSQSPSNKVTEKGKDVELRCDPISGHTALYWYRQSLGQGLEFLIYFQGNSAPDKSGLPSDRFSAERTGGSVSTLTIQRTQQEDSAVYLCASSLRQGGQPQHFGDGTRLSIL.

This clonotype occurred many times. This rearrangement joins TRBV28 to TRBJ2-5; 10 nucleotides line up with TRBD2. This CDR3 region has 17 residues. V lost 2 bases, J lost 2 bases, and 8 bases stayed unmatched. Germline CDR1 is MDHEN and CDR2 is SYDVKM. The CDR3 sequence: CASSLLAGVILQETQYF. For the CDR3, the DNA is TGTGCCAGCAGTTTACTAGCGGGGGTGATACTGCAAGAGACCCAGTACTTC.

A single count supports this clonotype. The chain couples TRBV24-1 to TRBJ1-2; TRBD1 matches at 7 bases. The CDR3 runs 14 residues. Germline V gene data show CDR1 as KGHDR and CDR2 as SFDVKD. J lost 8 bases, V lost 3 bases, and 8 bases had no gene match. The CDR3 sequence: CATSDLTGTTGYTF. DNA for the CDR3: TGTGCCACCAGTGATCTGACAGGGACAACAGGCTACACCTTC.

This clonotype was counted many times. This sequence joins TRBV7-2 and TRBJ1-1; the D is unclear. The germline V gene encodes CDR1 SGHTA and CDR2 FQGNSA. V was shortened by 1 base and J by 1 base, with 7 bases between the two germline ends. The CDR3 has 14 amino acids. CDR3 bases: TGTGCCAGCAGCTTAGGGCCAAAGAACACTGAAGCTTTCTTT. Its protein product is CASSLGPKNTEAFF.